This T cell receptor beta chain was sequenced during a study of blood T cell repertoires in COVID-19. Methods used by the authors: From reference gene primer amplification, estimates of nucleated cell counts were derived. Libraries were prepared by immunoSEQ multiplex PCR; TCRdb keeps only in-frame clonotypes and omits some of them. D and trimming were read from the DNA, whereas the V and J calls and clone size are those reported in that table. The sample holds 25,000 to 35,000 clones; about four fifths are singletons and the top ten take 40% to 50%. Germline V gene lookup returns CDR1 MGHDK and CDR2 SYGVNS. The CDR3 spans 16 residues. V was pared by 2 bases and J by 0 bases, with 3 bases of the junction left unmatched.

The TCR originated in a woman older than 75 with acute or convalescent COVID-19. This chain uses TRBV25-1 with TRBJ2-2, with 7 bases fitting TRBD1. The sequenced sample was peripheral blood. The CDR3 sequence is CASSEGTASNTGELFF. CDR3 bases: TGTGCCAGCAGTGAAGGGACAGCTTCGAACACCGGGGAGCTGTTTTTT.